The clone carrying this TCR beta chain has a single count. The antigen is not known. Researchers built TCR beta libraries using quantitative 5'-RACE with molecular barcodes. TCRdb independently ran MiXCR on the 5' RACE reads; one entry per CDR3 protein. This table has around 390,000 distinct CDR3 sequences, 20% to 25% appearing once. This sample was taken from a study of CD8 T cells in ankylosing spondylitis. Notes on the study in general: A motif of fewer than ten highly homologous TCR beta variants was seen as apparently characteristic of ankylosing spondylitis blood. A CD8+ phenotype characterized the disease-linked clones, which were relatively rare in peripheral blood. Before this, some motif variants had been reported in reactive arthritis synovial fluid and blood.

This CDR3 region has 20 residues. This receptor was taken from a male donor with ankylosing spondylitis. The sample was blood, either unsorted or a sorted T cell fraction (not recorded which). This chain uses TRBV21-1 with TRBJ1-5; the table's D call, TRBD1, was not checked against the DNA. TRBV21-1 is a pseudogene locus. This chain's CDR3 is CASSKGRAQKPTPSNQPQHF. The CDR3, as DNA: TGTGCCAGCAGCAAGGGCCGGGCACAGAAACCAACCCCTAGCAATCAGCCCCAGCATTTT.